Listed below are T cell receptor beta chains from one sample, sequenced in a study of cytomegalovirus exposure and HLA in healthy donors. Profiling relied on immunoSEQ multiplex PCR, and the TCRdb table lists in-frame clones only, not all of them. Of roughly 60,000 clones listed, about 70% are singletons. Material for sequencing was PBMCs. The receptors come from a woman in her sixties in good health and CMV-seropositive. Both conserved end residues are part of each CDR3. Each record gives: V gene, clone size, D gene, J gene, CDR3 protein, CDR3 DNA. D genes are given only for firm matches. Only part of the rows carry a size: once, few, many, or a class if the clone is expanded.

>TRBV12-5|-|TRBD1|TRBJ2-1
CASGLSPGQGAEYNEQFF
TGTGCTAGTGGTTTGTCCCCGGGACAGGGGGCGGAATACAATGAGCAGTTCTTC
>TRBV28|-|-|TRBJ2-5
CASSFRDIYFQETQYF
TGTGCCAGCAGTTTCAGGGACATCTATTTCCAAGAGACCCAGTACTTC
>TRBV18|few|-|TRBJ2-7
CASSEQGREQYF
TGTGCCAGCTCAGAACAGGGCCGCGAGCAGTACTTC
>TRBV7-9|-|TRBD1|TRBJ2-5
CASSLVLGGETQYF
TGTGCCAGCAGCTTAGTACTAGGGGGCGAGACCCAGTACTTC
>TRBV19|-|-|TRBJ1-2
CASSPGGGYGYTF
TGTGCCAGTAGTCCGGGAGGGGGCTATGGCTACACCTTC
>TRBV5-4|once|-|TRBJ2-3
CASSLAGTSDTQYF
TGTGCCAGCAGCTTGGCGGGGACTTCAGATACGCAGTATTTT
>TRBV27|-|-|TRBJ1-1
CASSLQGRDTEAFF
TGTGCCAGCAGTCTACAGGGCCGGGACACTGAAGCTTTCTTT
>TRBV30|-|-|TRBJ1-2
CAWKEPGDYGYTF
TGTGCCTGGAAGGAGCCAGGGGACTATGGCTACACCTTC
>TRBV7-3|-|TRBD1|TRBJ2-1
CASSFTGENNEQFF
TGTGCCAGCAGCTTCACAGGGGAAAATAATGAGCAGTTCTTC
>TRBV19|-|-|TRBJ1-3
CASRNEDLSTIYF
TGTGCCAGTAGAAACGAAGATCTAAGCACCATATATTTT
>TRBV27|-|TRBD1|TRBJ1-1
CASFPGTGNMNTEAFF
TGTGCCAGTTTCCCCGGGACAGGAAACATGAACACTGAAGCTTTCTTT
>TRBV2|-|-|TRBJ1-5
CASSESENQPQHF
TGTGCCAGCAGTGAGTCGGAGAATCAGCCCCAGCATTTT
>TRBV7-9|-|-|TRBJ2-7
CASSLIRAGASAKSEQYF
TGTGCCAGCAGCTTAATTCGGGCCGGTGCTAGCGCAAAGTCCGAGCAGTACTTC
>TRBV10-3|-|-|TRBJ2-7
CAISDGLPREQYF
TGTGCCATCAGTGATGGGCTCCCCCGGGAGCAGTACTTC
>TRBV5-6|-|-|TRBJ2-7
CASSLWASGSYEQYF
TGTGCCAGCAGCTTGTGGGCATCAGGGTCCTACGAGCAGTACTTC
>TRBV13|-|-|TRBJ2-3
CASIYSRQGTDTQYF
TGTGCCAGCATCTACTCGCGACAGGGCACAGATACGCAGTATTTT
>TRBV25-1|-|-|TRBJ1-2
CASSDPLSGAGGYGYTF
TGTGCCAGCAGTGACCCGCTTTCAGGGGCGGGGGGGTATGGCTACACCTTC
>TRBV7-8|few|TRBD1|TRBJ2-4
CASSPTGMAKNIQYF
TGTGCCAGCAGCCCGACAGGGATGGCCAAAAACATTCAGTACTTC
>TRBV7-2|-|TRBD2|TRBJ2-7
CASSSTTAGVVQYF
TGTGCCAGCAGCTCCACAACAGCGGGGGTAGTGCAGTACTTC
>TRBV2|once|TRBD2|TRBJ2-1
CASSRELAGLGNEQFF
TGTGCCAGCAGTAGAGAGCTAGCGGGGTTGGGGAATGAGCAGTTCTTC